This passage covers 14 T cell receptor beta chains from one sample sequenced in a study of Ad26.COV2.S vaccination and SARS-CoV-2 variants. Treatment given: roughly 18 received Ad26.COV2.S at low or high dose, single or two shots; several received placebo; per-sample allocation not given. At day 63 after the first vaccine or placebo injection, samples were drawn. Using immunoSEQ multiplex PCR, the repertoire was profiled, and TCRdb retains in-frame clones only, with some absent. The repertoire consists of fewer than 500,000 clones, with about 88% occurring once and the leading ten covering about 2.5%. This sample comprised peripheral blood, obtained in a trial of Ad26.COV2.S vaccine versus placebo. These receptors were collected from a person between 18 and 65 years old who received the Ad26.COV2.S COVID-19 vaccine or a placebo.

This chain connects TRBV5-1 to TRBJ1-4; the D gene is possibly TRBD1 (6 bases). The CDR3 length is 14 residues. Germline CDR1 SGHRS, CDR2 YFSETQ. Trimming shortened V by 2 bases and J by 6 bases, and 11 bases separated the two germline ends. The CDR3 region is CASSFHYRDEKLFF. The CDR3, as DNA: TGCGCCAGCAGCTTTCACTACAGGGATGAAAAACTGTTTTTT.

The V and J genes are TRBV5-6 and TRBJ2-2, with D unresolved. V shed 6 bases and J shed 3 bases, with 18 bases lying between them. This CDR3 region has 16 residues. The V gene's germline CDR1 is SGHDT and CDR2 YYEEEE. The CDR3 is CASTLTPTRDTGELFF. CDR3 sequence (DNA): TGTGCCAGCACCCTAACACCCACCCGGGACACCGGGGAGCTGTTTTTT.

The chain carries TRBV5-4 and TRBJ2-2; D is uncertain. The CDR3 consists of 17 residues. V shed 3 bases and J shed 3 bases, with 18 bases lying between them. CDR1 is SGHNT, CDR2 YYREEE, per germline (reference sequence). CDR3 coding DNA: TGTGCCAGCAGCTCCTCTCTCGGGTCTGCGGACACCGGGGAGCTGTTTTTT. Translated: CASSSSLGSADTGELFF.

This chain joins TRBV5-4 and TRBJ2-2; a possible D gene is TRBD1 (5 bases). Trimming shortened V by 4 bases and J by 6 bases, and 13 bases separated the two germline ends. This CDR3 spans 14 amino acids. The germline V gene encodes CDR1 SGHNT and CDR2 YYREEE (reference sequence). Here the CDR3 DNA reads TGTGCCAGCAGCCAGAAGTCAGGGTCCGGGGAGCTGTTTTTT. Translation: CASSQKSGSGELFF.

The chain carries TRBV7-9 and TRBJ2-5; D perhaps matches TRBD1 (5 bases). Germline CDR1 and CDR2: SEHNR and FQNEAQ (reference sequence). Between the trimmed V and J ends, which lost 1 base and 9 bases, there was a span of 12 bases. CDR3 size: 13 residues. CDR3 nucleotide sequence: TGTGCCAGCAGCTTAGGACAGACTCTGGCCCAGTACTTC. It specifies CASSLGQTLAQYF.

With regard to this clone: No DNA is shown, since the ends of the CDR3 on it are uncertain; the CDR3 is the one TCRdb lists. The chain is built from TRBV28 and TRBJ2-5; the table's D call, TRBD2, has no DNA check behind it. Germline V gene data show CDR1 as MDHEN and CDR2 as SYDVKM. The CDR3 region is 13 residues in length, termini included. Here the CDR3 reads CASILGGGETQYF.

The chain links TRBV7-9 to TRBJ2-6; D is possibly TRBD1 (6 bases). V was pared by 5 bases and J by 0 bases, with 14 bases between. Germline CDR1 reads SEHNR; CDR2 reads FQNEAQ (reference sequence). The CDR3 totals 17 residues. The CDR3 DNA is TGTGCCAGCAGCCCAGGACAGAGTTCCTCTGGGGCCAACGTCCTGACTTTC. It is translated as CASSPGQSSSGANVLTF. The full variable domain, completed using reference TRBV7-9 and TRBJ2-6, is DTGVSQNPRHKITKRGQNVTFRCDPISEHNRLYWYRQTLGQGPEFLTYFQNEAQLEKSRLLSDRFSAERPKGSFSTLEIQRTEQGDSAMYLCASSPGQSSSGANVLTFGAGSRLTVL.

This clone was counted once. This CDR3 is also generated by other DNA sequences in the sample. The CDR3, as DNA: TGTGCCACCATGGGACAGGGCAACACCGGGGAGCTGTTTTTT. It encodes CATMGQGNTGELFF. The chain is built from TRBV24-1 and TRBJ2-2; 9 nucleotides match TRBD1. J gave up 2 bases and V 8 bases, and 2 bases lay outside the gene matches. CDR1 is KGHDR and CDR2 is SFDVKD in the germline V gene. There are 14 residues in the CDR3.

The genes are TRBV19 and TRBJ2-2; TRBD1 is a possible D gene (5 bases). The CDR3 is 15 amino acids. Trimming pared 10 bases from V and 3 bases from J, leaving 18 bases between. In germline, CDR1 is LNHDA, CDR2 SQIVND (reference sequence). CDR3 bases: TGTGCCACCAAACGGCAGGGTAGTGACACCGGGGAGCTGTTTTTT. The encoded protein is CATKRQGSDTGELFF.

Here the CDR3 DNA reads TGTGCCAGCAGCTTGAGGGGAACAGCCGGTCTGACCCAGTACTTC. Translation: CASSLRGTAGLTQYF. The chain joins TRBV5-6 to TRBJ2-5; possible D gene TRBD1, 5 bases. Germline V gives CDR1 SGHDT, CDR2 YYEEEE. Trimming pared 1 base from V and 7 bases from J, leaving 17 bases between. CDR3 length equals 15 residues.

This rearrangement joins TRBV15 to TRBJ1-5; D gene uncertain. The V end was cut by 0 bases, the J end by 0 bases, with 12 bases between. Germline V CDR1 and CDR2: LNHNV, YYDKDF (reference sequence). The CDR3 sequence is 17 residues long. The CDR3 sequence: CATSRDLSTDSNQPQHF. The CDR3 DNA sequence: TGTGCCACCAGCAGAGATCTGAGCACAGATAGCAATCAGCCCCAGCATTTT.

The CDR3 here is CASSHGGLAGQETQYF. CDR3 sequence (DNA): TGTGCCAGCAGCCACGGAGGACTAGCGGGACAAGAGACCCAGTACTTC. V is TRBV7-2 and J is TRBJ2-5; 12 bases fit TRBD2. CDR3 length equals 16 residues. Unmatched junction bases numbered 6, after V lost 5 bases and J lost 2 bases. Germline values: CDR1 SGHTA, CDR2 FQGNSA.

Notes on this clone: Other nucleotide sequences in the sample specify the same CDR3. The gene calls are TRBV7-3 and TRBJ2-2; no clear D gene. The CDR3 consists of 13 residues. Trimming shortened V by 3 bases and J by 0 bases, and 2 bases separated the two germline ends. The germline CDR1 and CDR2 sequences are SGHTA and FQGTGA. The CDR3 nucleotides read TGTGCCAGCAGCTTCCCGAACACCGGGGAGCTGTTTTTT. Protein sequence: CASSFPNTGELFF.

The chain employs TRBV19 and TRBJ1-6, with D perhaps matching TRBD1 (5 bases). CDR1 LNHDA and CDR2 SQIVND come from the germline V gene (reference sequence). The CDR3 is 12 residues long. The V end was cut by 6 bases, the J end by 10 bases, with 10 bases between. CDR3 residues: CASRYDRSPLHF. The CDR3 bases are TGTGCCAGTAGATACGACAGATCACCCCTCCACTTT.